The 17 T cell receptor beta chains reported below all come from one sample, sequenced in a study of cytomegalovirus exposure and HLA in healthy donors. 60 Vbeta and 13 Jbeta primers were used in PCR. Using immunoSEQ multiplex PCR, the repertoire was profiled, and TCRdb retains in-frame clones only, with some absent. The sample carries some 98,000 clones, roughly 70% recorded once. Sequencing input: PBMCs. These receptors all come from a man in his forties or fifties in good health and CMV-seronegative.

This chain links TRBV11-2 with TRBJ1-2; D is perhaps TRBD1 (6 bases). Trimming took off 5 bases at V and 6 bases at J, with 22 bases between the two ends. This CDR3 has 16 residues. Per the germline V gene, CDR1 is SGHAT and CDR2 is FQNNGV. This CDR3 is CASSPQRFGGRHGYTF. DNA of the CDR3: TGTGCCAGCAGCCCTCAAAGATTCGGGGGGCGACATGGCTACACCTTC. Using reference TRBV11-2 and TRBJ1-2 for the parts outside the CDR3, the full variable domain is EAGVAQSPRYKIIEKRQSVAFWCNPISGHATLYWYQQILGQGPKLLIQFQNNGVVDDSQLPKDRFSAERLKGVDSTLKIQPAKLEDSAVYLCASSPQRFGGRHGYTFGSGTRLTVV.

The chain uses TRBV7-5 and TRBJ2-5; the table's D call of TRBD2 was not tested on the DNA. The DNA matches TRBJ2-7 better at its end, which makes the J call doubtful. TRBV7-5 is an annotated pseudogene. The CDR3 covers 18 residues. The CDR3 here is CARSKRRVTSGACYEQYF. The CDR3 DNA sequence: TGTGCCAGAAGCAAAAGGCGCGTGACTAGCGGCGCTTGCTACGAGCAGTACTTC.

This clone turned up a few times. The chain is built from TRBV2 and TRBJ2-6; tentatively, D is TRBD1 (5 bases). Deletions cut 3 bases from V and 0 bases from J, with 9 bases between. The CDR3 loop spans 16 amino acids. Germline lookup yields CDR1 SNHLY and CDR2 FYNNEI. The CDR3 loop reads CASSERQNSGANVLTF. The CDR3, as DNA: TGTGCCAGCAGTGAGAGACAGAACTCTGGGGCCAACGTCCTGACTTTC.

The CDR3 is CASSSDAAGRGSYGYTF. Written as DNA, the CDR3 is TGTGCCAGCAGCTCGGATGCTGCGGGGAGAGGGAGCTATGGCTACACCTTC. The chain carries TRBV7-9 and TRBJ1-2, with unresolved D. The CDR3 is 17 amino acids. Germline lookup yields CDR1 SEHNR and CDR2 FQNEAQ (reference sequence). Deletions cut 4 bases from V and 4 bases from J, with 22 bases between.

The genes are TRBV13 and TRBJ1-5, with no clear D. Germline CDR1 and CDR2: PRHDT and FYEKMQ (reference sequence). V was cut by 1 base and J by 9 bases, with 13 bases left in between. The CDR3 is 14 residues long. CDR3 DNA sequence: TGTGCCAGCAGCTTAGTGGGCTCCCCCCTGCCCCAGCATTTT. Translating gives CASSLVGSPLPQHF.

This rearrangement joins TRBV5-1 to TRBJ2-1; 9 bases match TRBD2. Germline CDR1 reads SGHRS; CDR2 reads YFSETQ. This CDR3 contains 19 residues. The ends lost 0 bases at V and 3 bases at J; junction bases unmatched: 13. Written as DNA, the CDR3 is TGCGCCAGCAGCTTGGTTGGTAGCGGGAGAGGTCAGCGCTACAATGAGCAGTTCTTC. Its protein is CASSLVGSGRGQRYNEQFF.

About this clone itself: The conserved closing phenylalanine or tryptophan is absent in this CDR3, likely reflecting a read error. The limits of the CDR3 on the DNA are not certain, so only TCRdb's listed CDR3 is given. The chain joins TRBV4-1 to TRBJ1-1. The CDR3 is 10 amino acids long, termini counted. Germline CDR1 reads MGHRA; CDR2 reads YSYEKL. This chain's CDR3 is CASSPRTVEV.

The rearrangement joins TRBV2 to TRBJ2-3, with a weak D call TRBD1 (6 bases). CDR1 SNHLY and CDR2 FYNNEI come from the germline V gene. Trimming shortened V by 5 bases and J by 0 bases, and 15 bases separated the two germline ends. The CDR3 consists of 16 residues. CDR3 DNA: TGTGCCAGCAGTCCTCCCAGGGGTTCTAGCACAGATACGCAGTATTTT. Translating gives CASSPPRGSSTDTQYF.

The chain has TRBV5-6 and TRBJ2-1; D ambiguous. Germline CDR1 is SGHDT and CDR2 is YYEEEE. The CDR3 sequence is 14 residues long. V was trimmed by 2 bases and J by 10 bases, leaving 16 bases between them. DNA of the CDR3: TGTGCCAGCAGCTTCGGGTCCGCGTGGAAAGAGCAGTTCTTC. Its protein is CASSFGSAWKEQFF.

V gene TRBV5-6 combines with J gene TRBJ2-5, with TRBD1 matching 8 bases. CDR3 length: 15 amino acids. Germline trimming cut 5 bases from V and 1 base from J; bases unmatched to any gene: 7. The germline CDR1 and CDR2 sequences are SGHDT and YYEEEE. CDR3 sequence (DNA): TGTGCCAGCAGTCCTGACAGGGGAGTCCAAGAGACCCAGTACTTC. Encoded protein: CASSPDRGVQETQYF.

This chain connects TRBV5-1 to TRBJ2-2, with 12 bases lining up with TRBD1. CDR1 is SGHRS and CDR2 is YFSETQ in the germline V gene. This CDR3 is built from 18 residues. Trimming removed 3 bases from V and 5 bases from J; junction bases left unmatched: 11. The CDR3 spells CASSWGTGGTAGTGELFF. The DNA for the CDR3 is TGCGCCAGCAGCTGGGGGACAGGGGGCACGGCGGGGACCGGGGAGCTGTTTTTT.

The chain has TRBV7-2 and TRBJ2-1; 9 nucleotides align to TRBD1. Germline V gene sequence: CDR1 SGHTA, CDR2 FQGNSA. The CDR3 length is 14 residues. V lost 4 bases and J lost 6; bases outside the gene matches: 4. The CDR3 protein is CASSSQGASNEQFF. As DNA, the CDR3 is TGTGCCAGCAGCTCACAGGGGGCCTCCAATGAGCAGTTCTTC.

This clone has only a few counts. The chain is built from TRBV11-3 and TRBJ1-1, with no clear D. The CDR3 is 14 amino acids. Germline V gene lookup returns CDR1 SGHNT and CDR2 YENEEA. Trimming cost V 4 bases and J 0 bases, with 9 bases left between them. The CDR3 bases are TGTGCCAGCAGCTCAAATTCTATGAACACTGAAGCTTTCTTT. Residues: CASSSNSMNTEAFF.

This rearrangement joins TRBV4-3 to TRBJ2-3; 8 nucleotides align to TRBD2. CDR1 LGHNA and CDR2 YSLEER come from the germline V gene. J was trimmed by 3 bases and V by 1 base; bases with no gene match: 6. The CDR3 has 16 amino acids. This CDR3 is CASSQGVAGSTDTQYF. In DNA, the CDR3 is TGCGCCAGCAGCCAAGGGGTAGCGGGGTCGACAGATACGCAGTATTTT.

This chain joins TRBV5-1 and TRBJ1-6; D possibly corresponds to TRBD1 (5 bases). In germline, CDR1 is SGHRS, CDR2 YFSETQ. The CDR3 spans 13 residues. V gave up 4 bases and J gave up 8 bases, with 10 bases separating them. The CDR3 reads CASSPEQDSPLHF. CDR3 nucleotide sequence: TGCGCCAGCAGCCCAGAACAGGATTCACCCCTCCACTTT.

The genes are TRBV23-1 and TRBJ1-5, with a possible D match to TRBD1 (5 bases). TRBV23-1 is flagged as an ORF with uncertain function. The CDR3 has 18 amino acids. Trimming took off 7 bases at V and 5 bases at J, with 27 bases between the two ends. Here the CDR3 reads CASIPRGWGVKTDQPQHF. DNA of the CDR3: TGCGCCAGCATCCCCCGGGGGTGGGGGGTAAAGACGGATCAGCCCCAGCATTTT.

The V call is TRBV27, the J call TRBJ1-2; D remains unclear. Germline V lookup: CDR1 MNHEY, CDR2 SMNVEV (reference sequence). Trimming took off 5 bases at V and 4 bases at J, with 17 bases between the two ends. This CDR3 contains 15 residues. The CDR3 sequence is CASSPRAGLRYGYTF. The CDR3 DNA reads as TGTGCCAGCAGTCCGCGGGCAGGTCTACGCTATGGCTACACCTTC.